A selection of T cell receptor beta chains follows, all from one sample in a study of blood T cells in healthy people across ages. TCRdb recomputed calls from the 5' RACE reads with MiXCR, one row per CDR3 protein. In the table there are about 1.5 million distinct CDR3 sequences, roughly two fifths of which are singletons. The sample taken for sequencing was blood. The receptors come from a woman under 30 in good health. Both conserved end residues are part of each CDR3. A D gene is named only where the DNA matches it firmly. Where a row states a size, it is once, few, many or the class of an expanded clone; other rows omit it.

d_gene	v_gene	j_gene	abundance	CDR3nt	CDR3aa
NA	TRBV7-9	TRBJ2-1	NA	TGTGCCAGCAGCCTGGTGATGGTTGAGCGGTTCTTC	CASSLVMVERFF
NA	TRBV3-1	TRBJ1-2	NA	TGTGCCAGCAGCCCCCTCTTGTGGCACGGCTACACCTTC	CASSPLLWHGYTF
NA	TRBV2	TRBJ2-1	NA	TGTGCCAGCTGGAGCAGGTCGTACAATGAGCAGTTCTTC	CASWSRSYNEQFF
NA	TRBV2	TRBJ2-5	NA	TGTGCCAGCAGGCCTGACGAAGAGACCCAGTACTTC	CASRPDEETQYF
NA	TRBV6-1	TRBJ1-1	NA	TGTGCCAGCAGGAAAACAGGGAAAGGAAGTACCGTTTATGCTGAAGCTTTCTTT	CASRKTGKGSTVYAEAFF
NA	TRBV20-1	TRBJ2-2	once	TGCAGTGCTAGTGCTAGGGTAACCGGGGAGCTGTTTTTT	CSASARVTGELFF
NA	TRBV2	TRBJ2-5	NA	TGTGCCACAAGGGCGGAGACCCAGTACTTC	CATRAETQYF
TRBD2	TRBV20-1	TRBJ2-7	NA	TGCAGTGCCACACGTCCGGGACTAGCGGGGGGTCCATCCTACGAGCAGTACTTC	CSATRPGLAGGPSYEQYF
TRBD1	TRBV28	TRBJ1-6	few	TGTGCCAGCAGCAGTCGGACAGGGGCAACTTCACCCCTCCACTTT	CASSSRTGATSPLHF
TRBD2	TRBV12-3/TRBV12-4	TRBJ2-4	NA	TGTGCCAGTTCCTTTGGGGGGGGAGTGGCCAAAAACATTCAGTACTTC	CASSFGGGVAKNIQYF
TRBD1	TRBV20-1	TRBJ1-5	NA	TGCAGTGCCCGGACAGGGGAATATAGCAATCAGCCCCAGCATTTT	CSARTGEYSNQPQHF
TRBD2	TRBV28	TRBJ2-3	NA	TGTGCCAGCAATGCGGGGGTCACAGATACGCAGTATTTT	CASNAGVTDTQYF
TRBD1	TRBV11-2	TRBJ1-1	few	TGTGCCAGCAGCTCAAGGGGGCAGTGGACTGAAGCTTTCTTT	CASSSRGQWTEAFF
NA	TRBV4-2	TRBJ2-5	NA	TGTGCCAGCACCCTGGAGGGCCAGCGGTTCCAAGAGACCCAGTACTTC	CASTLEGQRFQETQYF
NA	TRBV19	TRBJ1-5	NA	TGTGCCAGTAGTGTGATGGGTGGGAATCAGCCCCAGCATTTT	CASSVMGGNQPQHF
NA	TRBV4-3	TRBJ1-6	NA	TGCGCCAGCAGCCAAACCTCCTACCTCAATTCACCCCTCCACTTT	CASSQTSYLNSPLHF
NA	TRBV7-9	TRBJ2-7	few	TGTGCCAGCCCCTTAGCCGGGGAACGAAACCCAGGCTCCTACAATGAGCAGTACTTC	CASPLAGERNPGSYNEQYF
TRBD1	TRBV28	TRBJ2-7	NA	TGTGCCAGCACCAAGACAGGGCGGGTGGTCGAGCAGTACTTC	CASTKTGRVVEQYF
NA	TRBV5-5	TRBJ1-2	few	TGTGCCAGCAGCTCTTCATTGGGGTCTAACTATGGCTACACCTTC	CASSSSLGSNYGYTF
TRBD1	TRBV6-5	TRBJ1-2	few	TGTGCCAGCAGCCCCAGGACAGGGGGCGCGGGGTATGGCTACACCTTC	CASSPRTGGAGYGYTF
NA	TRBV20-1	TRBJ1-2	NA	TGCAGTGCTAATCCAGGGAACTATGGCTACACCTTC	CSANPGNYGYTF
NA	TRBV5-1	TRBJ2-1	few	TGCGCCAGCACCAAGACCTACAATGAGCAGTTCTTC	CASTKTYNEQFF
NA	TRBV7-2	TRBJ1-2	NA	TGTGCCAGCAGCCCGTACGCCGGGGGCGCATCTGGCTACACCTTC	CASSPYAGGASGYTF